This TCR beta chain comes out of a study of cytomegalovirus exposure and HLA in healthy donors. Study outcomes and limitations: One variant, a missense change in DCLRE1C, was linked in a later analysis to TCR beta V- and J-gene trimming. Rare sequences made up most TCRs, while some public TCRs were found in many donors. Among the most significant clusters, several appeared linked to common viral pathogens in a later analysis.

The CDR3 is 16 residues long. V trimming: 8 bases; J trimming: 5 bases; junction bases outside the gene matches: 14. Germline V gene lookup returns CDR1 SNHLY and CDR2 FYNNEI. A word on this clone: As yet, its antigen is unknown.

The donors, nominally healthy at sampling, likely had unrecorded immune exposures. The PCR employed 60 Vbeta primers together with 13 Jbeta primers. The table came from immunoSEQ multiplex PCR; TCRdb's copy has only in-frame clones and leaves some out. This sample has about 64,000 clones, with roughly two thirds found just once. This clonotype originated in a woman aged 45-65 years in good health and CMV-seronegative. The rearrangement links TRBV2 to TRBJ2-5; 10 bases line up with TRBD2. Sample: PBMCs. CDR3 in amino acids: CASLKGPSGGVETQYF. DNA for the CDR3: TGTGCCAGCCTAAAAGGCCCTAGCGGGGGCGTGGAGACCCAGTACTTC.